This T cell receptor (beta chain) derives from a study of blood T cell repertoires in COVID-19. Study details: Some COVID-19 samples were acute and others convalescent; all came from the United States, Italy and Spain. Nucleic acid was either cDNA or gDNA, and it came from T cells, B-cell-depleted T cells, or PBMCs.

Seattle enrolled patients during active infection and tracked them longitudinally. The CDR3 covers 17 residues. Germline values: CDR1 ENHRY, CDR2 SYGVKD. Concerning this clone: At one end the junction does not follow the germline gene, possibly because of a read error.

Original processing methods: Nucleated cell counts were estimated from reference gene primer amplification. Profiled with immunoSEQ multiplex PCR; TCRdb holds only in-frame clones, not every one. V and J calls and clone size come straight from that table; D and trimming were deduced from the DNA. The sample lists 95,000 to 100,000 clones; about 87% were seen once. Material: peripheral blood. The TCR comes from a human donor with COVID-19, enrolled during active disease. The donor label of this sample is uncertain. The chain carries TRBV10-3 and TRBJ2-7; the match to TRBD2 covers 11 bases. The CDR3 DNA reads TGTGCCATCAGTGAGTCACCGGGACTAGCGGACCTTTACGGGCAGTACTTC. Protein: CAISESPGLADLYGQYF.